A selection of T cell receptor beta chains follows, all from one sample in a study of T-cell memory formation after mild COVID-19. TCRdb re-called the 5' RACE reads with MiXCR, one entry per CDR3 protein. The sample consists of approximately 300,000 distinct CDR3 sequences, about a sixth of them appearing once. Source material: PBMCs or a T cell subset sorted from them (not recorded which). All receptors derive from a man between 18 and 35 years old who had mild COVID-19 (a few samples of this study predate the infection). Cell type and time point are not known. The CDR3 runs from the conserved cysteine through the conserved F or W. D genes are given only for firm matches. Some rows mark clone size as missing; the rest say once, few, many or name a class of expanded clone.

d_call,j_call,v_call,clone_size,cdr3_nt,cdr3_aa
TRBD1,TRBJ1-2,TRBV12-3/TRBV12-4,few,TGTGCCAGCAGTACCGGGACAGATTATGGCTACACCTTC,CASSTGTDYGYTF
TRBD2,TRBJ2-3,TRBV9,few,TGTGCCAGCAGCGTTAGCGGGGGGCAGGGAGATACGCAGTATTTT,CASSVSGGQGDTQYF
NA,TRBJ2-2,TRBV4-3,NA,TGCGCCAGCAGCCAAGGATTAGCGGTGGACACCGGGGAGCTGTTTTTT,CASSQGLAVDTGELFF
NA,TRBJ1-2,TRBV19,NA,TGTGCCAGTAGTATAGTCCGGGGAAACTATGGCTACACCTTC,CASSIVRGNYGYTF
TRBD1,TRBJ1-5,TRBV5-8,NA,TGTGCCAGCAGCTTTGGGGTGACAGGGGTACAGCCCCAGCATTTT,CASSFGVTGVQPQHF
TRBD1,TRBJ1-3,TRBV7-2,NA,TGTGCCATTGGCGAGGGGGCGGGAAACACCATATATTTT,CAIGEGAGNTIYF
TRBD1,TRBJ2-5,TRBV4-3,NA,TGCGCCAGCAGCCAAGAAGGGTGGGGGACAGGGGGAGAGACCCAGTACTTC,CASSQEGWGTGGETQYF
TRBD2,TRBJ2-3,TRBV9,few,TGTGCCAGCAGCCCCCGCCGGGGGACGGGGGGGCCCGCAGATACGCAGTATTTT,CASSPRRGTGGPADTQYF
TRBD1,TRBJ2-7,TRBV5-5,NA,TGTGCCAGCAGCTTGAGACAGGGGACACACGAGCAGTACTTC,CASSLRQGTHEQYF
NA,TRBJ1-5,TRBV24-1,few,TGTGCCACCAGTGAGATTGATAGCAATCAGCCCCAGCATTTT,CATSEIDSNQPQHF
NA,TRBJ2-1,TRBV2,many,TGTGCCAGCAGGTTAAGGGGGGGCCCCTACAATGAGCAGTTCTTC,CASRLRGGPYNEQFF